The rows below give T cell receptor beta chains drawn from one sample of a study of T cells in Graves' hyperthyroidism and ophthalmopathy. Using its own MiXCR run on the multiplex PCR reads, TCRdb lists one record per CDR3 protein. The sample lists hundreds of thousands of distinct CDR3 sequences; over 11% were seen once. Source material: blood. These receptors were obtained from a young woman with Graves' hyperthyroidism that later progressed to Graves' ophthalmopathy. Each CDR3 is given with its conserved first and last residue. D genes are given only for firm matches. The size entry is marked missing in some rows and otherwise reads once, few, many or a size class.

d_gene: NA
j_gene: TRBJ1-6
v_gene: TRBV2
abundance: NA
len: 13
CDR3aa: CASRPGKDSPLHF
CDR3nt: TGTGCCAGCCGGCCAGGGAAGGATTCACCCCTCCACTTT

d_gene: NA
j_gene: TRBJ2-7
v_gene: TRBV11-2
abundance: many
len: 14
CDR3aa: CASSLVWVSYEQYF
CDR3nt: TGTGCCAGCAGCTTAGTGTGGGTTTCCTACGAGCAGTACTTC

d_gene: TRBD2
j_gene: TRBJ2-5
v_gene: TRBV20-1
abundance: NA
len: 14
CDR3aa: CSAYAGTSIETQYF
CDR3nt: TGCAGTGCCTATGCCGGGACTAGCATTGAGACCCAGTACTTC

d_gene: NA
j_gene: TRBJ1-2
v_gene: TRBV28
abundance: many
len: 12
CDR3aa: CASSSHGYGYTF
CDR3nt: TGTGCCAGCAGTTCCCACGGCTATGGCTACACCTTC

d_gene: NA
j_gene: TRBJ1-4
v_gene: TRBV15
abundance: many
len: 15
CDR3aa: CATSREDSPEEKLFF
CDR3nt: TGTGCCACCAGCAGAGAGGACAGCCCGGAGGAAAAACTGTTTTTT

d_gene: NA
j_gene: TRBJ1-5
v_gene: TRBV20-1
abundance: few
len: 15
CDR3aa: CSASRVKASNQPQHF
CDR3nt: TGCAGTGCTAGCCGGGTGAAAGCAAGCAATCAGCCCCAGCATTTT

d_gene: TRBD1
j_gene: TRBJ1-2
v_gene: TRBV28
abundance: many
len: 14
CDR3aa: CASSPAEGAYGYTF
CDR3nt: TGTGCCAGCAGCCCGGCGGAGGGGGCCTATGGCTACACCTTC

d_gene: NA
j_gene: TRBJ2-3
v_gene: TRBV3-1
abundance: many
len: 12
CDR3aa: CASSQDLDTQYF
CDR3nt: TGTGCCAGCAGCCAAGATTTGGATACGCAGTATTTT

d_gene: TRBD1
j_gene: TRBJ2-7
v_gene: TRBV20-1
abundance: NA
len: 15
CDR3aa: CSARETGGLAYEQYF
CDR3nt: TGCAGTGCTAGAGAGACAGGGGGCCTAGCCTACGAGCAGTACTTC

d_gene: TRBD1
j_gene: TRBJ2-1
v_gene: TRBV12-3/TRBV12-4
abundance: many
len: 13
CDR3aa: CASIPGQGYEQFF
CDR3nt: TGTGCCAGCATCCCGGGACAGGGTTATGAGCAGTTCTTC

d_gene: TRBD1
j_gene: TRBJ2-7
v_gene: TRBV4-3
abundance: NA
len: 16
CDR3aa: CASSQEGGGQGYEQYF
CDR3nt: TGCGCCAGCAGCCAAGAAGGGGGGGGACAGGGCTACGAGCAGTACTTC

d_gene: NA
j_gene: TRBJ1-2
v_gene: TRBV28
abundance: many
len: 14
CDR3aa: CASSFMGGWYGYTF
CDR3nt: TGTGCCAGCAGTTTTATGGGGGGTTGGTATGGCTACACCTTC

d_gene: TRBD2
j_gene: TRBJ2-4
v_gene: TRBV28
abundance: NA
len: 15
CDR3aa: CATLGGEPTKNIQYF
CDR3nt: TGTGCCACCCTGGGGGGGGAACCCACCAAAAACATTCAGTACTTC

d_gene: NA
j_gene: TRBJ1-2
v_gene: TRBV30
abundance: NA
len: 11
CDR3aa: CAWGLPLNYTF
CDR3nt: TGTGCCTGGGGGCTCCCTCTGAACTACACCTTC

d_gene: NA
j_gene: TRBJ2-1
v_gene: TRBV20-1
abundance: many
len: 16
CDR3aa: CSARTLYAGVGNEQFF
CDR3nt: TGCAGTGCTAGAACCCTCTACGCAGGAGTCGGCAATGAGCAGTTCTTC

d_gene: TRBD1
j_gene: TRBJ1-1
v_gene: TRBV20-1
abundance: many
len: 14
CDR3aa: CSAERTGVDTEAFF
CDR3nt: TGCAGTGCAGAGCGGACAGGGGTGGACACTGAAGCTTTCTTT

d_gene: NA
j_gene: TRBJ1-6
v_gene: TRBV6-1
abundance: few
len: 14
CDR3aa: CASNAGLHNSPLHF
CDR3nt: TGTGCCAGCAACGCCGGGCTGCATAATTCACCCCTCCACTTT

d_gene: TRBD2
j_gene: TRBJ2-5
v_gene: TRBV9
abundance: many
len: 16
CDR3aa: CASSPRGAGGGETQYF
CDR3nt: TGTGCCAGCAGCCCCCGAGGGGCGGGAGGAGGAGAGACCCAGTACTTC

d_gene: TRBD1
j_gene: TRBJ2-5
v_gene: TRBV28
abundance: NA
len: 15
CDR3aa: CASSGDRGVGETQYF
CDR3nt: TGTGCCAGCAGTGGGGACAGGGGGGTCGGCGAGACCCAGTACTTC

d_gene: TRBD2
j_gene: TRBJ2-2
v_gene: TRBV19
abundance: few
len: 15
CDR3aa: CASSRTSGRPGELFF
CDR3nt: TGTGCCAGTAGTAGGACTAGCGGGAGGCCCGGGGAGCTGTTTTTT

d_gene: TRBD2
j_gene: TRBJ2-7
v_gene: TRBV11-2
abundance: few
len: 16
CDR3aa: CASSFDGTTRGYEQYF
CDR3nt: TGTGCCAGCAGCTTTGATGGGACTACGCGGGGGTACGAGCAGTACTTC

d_gene: NA
j_gene: TRBJ2-7
v_gene: TRBV2
abundance: many
len: 14
CDR3aa: CASRGGQGSHEQYF
CDR3nt: TGTGCCAGCAGGGGGGGCCAGGGGTCCCACGAGCAGTACTTC

d_gene: NA
j_gene: TRBJ1-2
v_gene: TRBV12-3/TRBV12-4
abundance: many
len: 14
CDR3aa: CAGRKGSTNYGYTF
CDR3nt: TGTGCCGGCAGGAAGGGGAGCACGAACTATGGCTACACCTTC

d_gene: NA
j_gene: TRBJ2-7
v_gene: TRBV2
abundance: NA
len: 13
CDR3aa: CASIGGRGNEQYF
CDR3nt: TGTGCCAGCATAGGGGGGCGCGGGAACGAGCAGTACTTC

d_gene: NA
j_gene: TRBJ1-3
v_gene: TRBV3-1
abundance: many
len: 15
CDR3aa: CASSRQTGSGNTIYF
CDR3nt: TGTGCCAGCAGCCGACAGACAGGATCTGGAAACACCATATATTTT

d_gene: NA
j_gene: TRBJ2-3
v_gene: TRBV12-5
abundance: many
len: 14
CDR3aa: CASGLGLITDTQYF
CDR3nt: TGTGCTAGTGGTTTGGGATTGATCACAGATACGCAGTATTTT

d_gene: NA
j_gene: TRBJ2-1
v_gene: TRBV29-1
abundance: few
len: 13
CDR3aa: CSVLPRGSLEGFF
CDR3nt: TGCAGCGTTCTTCCCCGGGGGAGCTTGGAGGGGTTCTTC

d_gene: NA
j_gene: TRBJ1-5
v_gene: TRBV10-1
abundance: few
len: 13
CDR3aa: CASRGVPGQPQHF
CDR3nt: TGCGCCAGCAGGGGGGTTCCGGGACAGCCCCAGCATTTT

d_gene: TRBD2
j_gene: TRBJ2-7
v_gene: TRBV20-1
abundance: many
len: 14
CDR3aa: CSATQGLAVEKQYF
CDR3nt: TGCAGTGCTACCCAGGGACTAGCGGTGGAAAAGCAGTACTTC

d_gene: TRBD2
j_gene: TRBJ2-1
v_gene: TRBV28
abundance: many
len: 14
CDR3aa: CASRSGLVINEQFF
CDR3nt: TGTGCCAGCAGATCTGGACTAGTGATTAATGAGCAGTTCTTC

d_gene: NA
j_gene: TRBJ2-5
v_gene: TRBV12-3/TRBV12-4
abundance: many
len: 20
CDR3aa: CASSLGAAPPRRLLRETQYF
CDR3nt: TGTGCCAGCAGCTTGGGGGCCGCCCCTCCAAGAAGACTCCTTCGAGAGACCCAGTACTTC

d_gene: TRBD1
j_gene: TRBJ1-5
v_gene: TRBV5-4
abundance: few
len: 14
CDR3aa: CASSSPGGSQPQHF
CDR3nt: TGTGCCAGCAGCTCGCCAGGGGGCAGTCAGCCCCAGCATTTT

d_gene: NA
j_gene: TRBJ1-5
v_gene: TRBV28
abundance: NA
len: 16
CDR3aa: CASSFRGRSGNQPQHF
CDR3nt: TGTGCCAGCAGCTTTCGGGGGCGGAGTGGCAATCAGCCCCAGCATTTT

d_gene: NA
j_gene: TRBJ1-5
v_gene: TRBV20-1
abundance: NA
len: 15
CDR3aa: CSASQGRNSNQPQHF
CDR3nt: TGCAGTGCCTCACAGGGAAGAAACAGCAATCAGCCCCAGCATTTT

d_gene: TRBD1
j_gene: TRBJ2-7
v_gene: TRBV7-9
abundance: NA
len: 14
CDR3aa: CASSSGQGVYEQYF
CDR3nt: TGTGCCAGCAGCTCAGGACAGGGTGTCTACGAGCAGTACTTC

d_gene: TRBD2
j_gene: TRBJ2-1
v_gene: TRBV24-1
abundance: few
len: 17
CDR3aa: CATSAYRGTSGYNEQFF
CDR3nt: TGTGCCACCAGTGCTTATCGGGGGACTAGCGGATACAATGAGCAGTTCTTC

d_gene: NA
j_gene: TRBJ2-7
v_gene: TRBV24-1
abundance: many
len: 16
CDR3aa: CATSDLTAYPPYEQYF
CDR3nt: TGTGCCACCAGTGATTTGACAGCCTACCCGCCCTACGAGCAGTACTTC

d_gene: NA
j_gene: TRBJ1-5
v_gene: TRBV6-1
abundance: many
len: 13
CDR3aa: CASSDALNQPQHF
CDR3nt: TGTGCCAGCAGTGACGCGTTAAATCAGCCCCAGCATTTT

d_gene: TRBD2
j_gene: TRBJ2-1
v_gene: TRBV12-5
abundance: NA
len: 17
CDR3aa: CASGLAPGTSGNYEQFF
CDR3nt: TGTGCTAGTGGTTTGGCGCCCGGGACTAGCGGGAACTATGAGCAGTTCTTC

d_gene: NA
j_gene: TRBJ1-2
v_gene: TRBV3-1
abundance: many
len: 15
CDR3aa: CASSQDEVPNYGYTF
CDR3nt: TGTGCCAGCAGCCAAGATGAGGTGCCTAACTATGGCTACACCTTC

d_gene: NA
j_gene: TRBJ1-1
v_gene: TRBV30
abundance: many
len: 13
CDR3aa: CAWRTGGEPEAFF
CDR3nt: TGTGCCTGGAGAACTGGAGGTGAACCTGAAGCTTTCTTT

d_gene: NA
j_gene: TRBJ1-4
v_gene: TRBV6-7
abundance: NA
len: 14
CDR3aa: CASSGDGFWEKLFF
CDR3nt: TGTGCCAGCAGTGGGGACGGCTTTTGGGAAAAACTGTTTTTT

d_gene: NA
j_gene: TRBJ2-7
v_gene: TRBV27
abundance: few
len: 15
CDR3aa: CASSFSQGRWHEQYF
CDR3nt: TGTGCCAGCAGTTTTTCTCAGGGTAGATGGCACGAGCAGTACTTC

d_gene: NA
j_gene: TRBJ1-1
v_gene: TRBV7-9
abundance: NA
len: 14
CDR3aa: CASSPSLAGTEAFF
CDR3nt: TGTGCCAGCAGCCCGAGCCTGGCGGGGACTGAAGCTTTCTTT

d_gene: NA
j_gene: TRBJ1-4
v_gene: TRBV6-2/TRBV6-3
abundance: many
len: 16
CDR3aa: CASSSHSGGENEKLFF
CDR3nt: TGTGCCAGCAGTTCGCATTCCGGGGGTGAGAATGAAAAACTGTTTTTT

d_gene: NA
j_gene: TRBJ1-1
v_gene: TRBV5-5
abundance: many
len: 12
CDR3aa: CASSSGRPEAFF
CDR3nt: TGTGCCAGCAGTTCGGGGAGGCCCGAAGCTTTCTTT

d_gene: NA
j_gene: TRBJ1-3
v_gene: TRBV12-3/TRBV12-4
abundance: NA
len: 15
CDR3aa: CASSKGQASGNTIYF
CDR3nt: TGTGCCAGCAGTAAGGGTCAAGCCTCTGGAAACACCATATATTTT

d_gene: TRBD1
j_gene: TRBJ1-2
v_gene: TRBV7-8
abundance: NA
len: 15
CDR3aa: CASSRDRERSYGYTF
CDR3nt: TGTGCCAGTAGCCGGGACAGGGAACGGAGCTATGGCTACACCTTC

d_gene: NA
j_gene: TRBJ1-1
v_gene: TRBV20-1
abundance: NA
len: 14
CDR3aa: CSAAMGGMNTEAFF
CDR3nt: TGCAGTGCTGCCATGGGGGGCATGAACACTGAAGCTTTCTTT

d_gene: TRBD2
j_gene: TRBJ2-7
v_gene: TRBV9
abundance: few
len: 15
CDR3aa: CASSARGLAGVEQYF
CDR3nt: TGTGCCAGCAGCGCGAGGGGACTAGCGGGAGTCGAGCAGTACTTC

d_gene: TRBD1
j_gene: TRBJ2-7
v_gene: TRBV28
abundance: many
len: 15
CDR3aa: CASSFKTGASYEQYF
CDR3nt: TGTGCCAGCAGTTTCAAGACAGGGGCGTCCTACGAGCAGTACTTC

d_gene: TRBD2
j_gene: TRBJ2-5
v_gene: TRBV19
abundance: many
len: 16
CDR3aa: CASSLPSAGREETQYF
CDR3nt: TGTGCCAGTAGTCTCCCCTCGGCAGGGAGGGAAGAGACCCAGTACTTC

d_gene: NA
j_gene: TRBJ2-1
v_gene: TRBV6-2/TRBV6-3
abundance: NA
len: 14
CDR3aa: CATDTFSSYNEQFF
CDR3nt: TGTGCCACCGACACCTTCAGCTCCTACAATGAGCAGTTCTTC

d_gene: TRBD1
j_gene: TRBJ1-5
v_gene: TRBV20-1
abundance: NA
len: 15
CDR3aa: CSASVGTDSNQPQHF
CDR3nt: TGCAGTGCTAGTGTCGGGACAGATAGCAATCAGCCCCAGCATTTT

d_gene: TRBD1
j_gene: TRBJ1-1
v_gene: TRBV20-1
abundance: many
len: 14
CDR3aa: CSAPPGGEVSEAFF
CDR3nt: TGCAGTGCTCCCCCAGGGGGCGAGGTTTCTGAAGCTTTCTTT

d_gene: NA
j_gene: TRBJ2-1
v_gene: TRBV5-1
abundance: NA
len: 14
CDR3aa: CASSLGGTPDEQLF
CDR3nt: TGCGCCAGCAGCTTGGGCGGGACCCCCGATGAGCAGCTCTTC

d_gene: TRBD1
j_gene: TRBJ1-2
v_gene: TRBV11-2
abundance: many
len: 13
CDR3aa: CASSLEEGALVTF
CDR3nt: TGTGCCAGCAGCTTAGAGGAGGGGGCATTAGTCACCTTC

d_gene: NA
j_gene: TRBJ1-5
v_gene: TRBV15
abundance: many
len: 14
CDR3aa: CATSRDRGNQPQHF
CDR3nt: TGTGCCACCAGCAGAGATCGGGGCAATCAGCCCCAGCATTTT

d_gene: TRBD1
j_gene: TRBJ1-6
v_gene: TRBV15
abundance: many
len: 16
CDR3aa: CATSRDKGQFNSPLHF
CDR3nt: TGTGCCACCAGCAGAGATAAGGGACAGTTTAATTCACCCCTCCACTTT